A selection of T cell receptor beta chains follows, all from one sample in a study of cytomegalovirus exposure and HLA in healthy donors. Sequencing used immunoSEQ multiplex PCR; TCRdb keeps in-frame clones, though not all of them. The sample shows approximately 140,000 clones, approximately 70% of them seen only once. Sequencing was carried out using PBMCs. Receptors were obtained from a human donor in good health. Both conserved end residues are part of each CDR3. Fields, in order: D gene, V gene, clone size, J gene, CDR3 DNA, CDR3 protein. A D gene is named only where the DNA matches it firmly. Where a row states a size, it is once, few, many or the class of an expanded clone; other rows omit it.

TRBD2,TRBV19,-,TRBJ2-1,TGTGCCAGTAGTATCATGAGCGGGAGGGCCCACAATGAGCAGTTCTTC,CASSIMSGRAHNEQFF
TRBD2,TRBV4-1,-,TRBJ2-3,TGCGCCAGCAGCCAATCGTGGACTAGCGGGGGCGCGACGGGGACCACAGATACGCAGTATTTT,CASSQSWTSGGATGTTDTQYF
TRBD2,TRBV29-1,-,TRBJ2-1,TGCAGCGTGGGGACTAGCTCCTACAATGAGCAGTTCTTC,CSVGTSSYNEQFF
-,TRBV11-2,-,TRBJ1-2,TGTGCCAGCGGAAGGGGATCGATCTATGGCTACACCTTC,CASGRGSIYGYTF
TRBD2,TRBV5-8,-,TRBJ2-3,TGTGCCAGCAGCTTGGGGACTAGCGGGAGGGGTACGCAGTATTTT,CASSLGTSGRGTQYF
-,TRBV9,-,TRBJ1-2,TGTGCCAGCAGCGGGCCCCGGGGTAGTGGTGGCTACACCTTC,CASSGPRGSGGYTF
TRBD1,TRBV18,-,TRBJ1-5,TGTGCCAGCTCACCGGAAAGGGGGCGGACTCAGCCCCAGCATTTT,CASSPERGRTQPQHF
TRBD2,TRBV6-1,-,TRBJ2-1,TGTGCCAGCAGTGAAGTACTAGCGGGAGCCGTTGAGCAGTTCTTC,CASSEVLAGAVEQFF
-,TRBV5-4,-,TRBJ1-4,TGTGCCAGCAGCTTCCGTCCACGGGGAACTAATGAAAAACTGTTTTTT,CASSFRPRGTNEKLFF
TRBD1,TRBV4-2,-,TRBJ1-4,TGTGCCAGCCAGGGGGACAGAAATGAAAAACTGTTTTTT,CASQGDRNEKLFF
-,TRBV5-4,-,TRBJ2-6,TGTGCCAGCAGCCCGCTGGGCGCAAGAGGGGCCAACGTCCTGACTTTC,CASSPLGARGANVLTF
-,TRBV6-1,-,TRBJ1-1,TGTGCCAGCAGCTCGCGAGTGATGAACACTGAAGCTTTCTTT,CASSSRVMNTEAFF
-,TRBV5-4,-,TRBJ2-3,TGTGCCAGCAGCTTGGTACGGGGAGGCACAGATACGCAGTATTTT,CASSLVRGGTDTQYF
-,TRBV9,few,TRBJ1-2,TGTGCCAGCAGCGTAGACGGGATCGGTGGCTACACCTTC,CASSVDGIGGYTF
-,TRBV6-1,-,TRBJ2-7,TGTGCCAGCAGTGAAATTAGTGAACTATCCTACGAGCAGTACTTC,CASSEISELSYEQYF
-,TRBV15,-,TRBJ2-7,TGTGCCACCAGCAGAGATTTGGGAGCCTACGAGCAGTACTTC,CATSRDLGAYEQYF
TRBD2,TRBV7-3,-,TRBJ2-3,TGTGCCAGCAGCTTAGGACTAGCAGCAGATACGCAGTATTTT,CASSLGLAADTQYF
TRBD2,TRBV19,once,TRBJ2-1,TGTGCCAGTAGCCAACGGACTAGATACAATGAGCAGTTCTTC,CASSQRTRYNEQFF
TRBD2,TRBV30,-,TRBJ2-2,TGTGCCTGGAGTATGACTAGCCTTGGCACCGGGGAGCTGTTTTTT,CAWSMTSLGTGELFF
TRBD1,TRBV7-6,-,TRBJ2-7,TGTGCCAGCAGCTTAGGGACAGGCGCTGTACAGTACTTC,CASSLGTGAVQYF
TRBD1,TRBV5-1,-,TRBJ2-5,TGCGCCAGCACCCAGAGGGGGCAGGAGACCCAGTACTTC,CASTQRGQETQYF
-,TRBV14,-,TRBJ2-7,TGTGCCAGCAGCCTCCGGGACACAACCTACGAGCAGTACTTC,CASSLRDTTYEQYF
TRBD1,TRBV6-6,few,TRBJ2-3,TGTGCCAGCAGTTCGGACAGGGACACAGATACGCAGTATTTT,CASSSDRDTDTQYF
-,TRBV9,-,TRBJ1-1,TGTGCCAGCAGCGAAAACGATTGGGGGGGAAATGAAGCTTTCTTT,CASSENDWGGNEAFF
-,TRBV29-1,few,TRBJ2-1,TGCAGCGTTGAAGACGGTGAGCCTACCAATGAGCAGTTCTTC,CSVEDGEPTNEQFF
TRBD1,TRBV5-1,-,TRBJ2-1,TGCGCCAGCAGCCTTGACAGGGGCTCCTACAATGAGCAGTTCTTC,CASSLDRGSYNEQFF
TRBD1,TRBV6-5,-,TRBJ1-2,TGTGCCAGCACTCCGACAGGGGGTCGGGGCTACACCTTC,CASTPTGGRGYTF
-,TRBV11-2,few,TRBJ2-3,TGTGCCAGCAGCTTAGATAAAGATACGCAGTATTTT,CASSLDKDTQYF
-,TRBV19,-,TRBJ2-7,TGTGCCAGTAGTATCCTACAGGGATACGAGCAGTACTTC,CASSILQGYEQYF
TRBD2,TRBV7-8,-,TRBJ2-3,TGTGCCAGCAGCTCTAGACTAGCGGGATTACCCACAGATACGCAGTATTTT,CASSSRLAGLPTDTQYF
TRBD2,TRBV4-1,-,TRBJ2-1,TGCGCCAGCAGCGATCGGACTAGCGACTACAATGAGCAGTTCTTC,CASSDRTSDYNEQFF
-,TRBV6-5,few,TRBJ2-1,TGTGCCAGCAAGGTGGGAGGCGAGCAGTTCTTC,CASKVGGEQFF
-,TRBV11-2,few,TRBJ2-1,TGTGCCAGCAGCTTAGCGGGGAACTCCTACAATGAGCAGTTCTTC,CASSLAGNSYNEQFF
TRBD1,TRBV19,-,TRBJ1-5,TGTGCCAGTAGTAGAACAGGGGGCGATGGGAGCAATCAGCCCCAGCATTTT,CASSRTGGDGSNQPQHF
TRBD1,TRBV11-2,-,TRBJ2-1,TGTGCCAGCAGCCGGGACAGGGAAATTGATGAGCAGTTCTTC,CASSRDREIDEQFF
-,TRBV4-2,few,TRBJ2-7,TGTGCCAGCAGCCCAACGTCGGGGTTCGAGCAGTACTTC,CASSPTSGFEQYF
-,TRBV6-1,few,TRBJ2-7,TGTGCCAGCAGTGACCAGAGCGGCGAGCAGTACTTC,CASSDQSGEQYF
TRBD1,TRBV4-1,-,TRBJ2-5,TGCGCCAGCAGCCAAGAACAGGGGGACGGGGAGACCCAGTACTTC,CASSQEQGDGETQYF
-,TRBV2,-,TRBJ1-5,TGTGCCAGCAGTGAGGAGAAGGCAGTCCATCAGCCCCAGCATTTT,CASSEEKAVHQPQHF
-,TRBV20-1,-,TRBJ2-1,TGCAGTGCTAGAGATGTCAGGGAACAGTTCTTC,CSARDVREQFF
-,TRBV27,-,TRBJ2-7,TGTGCCAGCAGCTCCTATACGCGCGAGCAGTACTTC,CASSSYTREQYF
TRBD2,TRBV4-2,-,TRBJ2-7,TGTGCCAGCAGCCAAGATGGAACGGGGGGAACCTACGAGCAGTACTTC,CASSQDGTGGTYEQYF
-,TRBV7-8,-,TRBJ2-7,TGTGCCAGCACCGTGGGGAGGACTCCCGCCTACGAGCAGTACTTC,CASTVGRTPAYEQYF
-,TRBV11-3,once,TRBJ1-2,TGTGCCAGCAGCCTTAGCCCGACAGACAACTATGGCTACACCTTC,CASSLSPTDNYGYTF
-,TRBV5-4,-,TRBJ2-5,TGTGCCAGCAGTACTCGAAGCGGGACCCAGTACTTC,CASSTRSGTQYF
-,TRBV5-4,few,TRBJ1-2,TGTGCCAGCAGCCGGACAGTTAACTATGGCTACACCTTC,CASSRTVNYGYTF
TRBD1,TRBV6-5,few,TRBJ1-4,TGTGCCAGCAGTGAGCGGACAGGGGACGAAAAACTGTTTTTT,CASSERTGDEKLFF
TRBD1,TRBV5-1,-,TRBJ1-6,TGCGCCAGCAGCTTGGGTACAGGGGGCGAATCACCCCTCCACTTT,CASSLGTGGESPLHF
-,TRBV18,-,TRBJ2-7,TGTGCCAGCTCACCACGGCTCGGCGGAACCTACGAGCAGTACTTC,CASSPRLGGTYEQYF
-,TRBV11-2,few,TRBJ2-5,TGTGCCAGCAGCTCCCCAGGGGAGACCCAGTACTTC,CASSSPGETQYF
-,TRBV12-5,few,TRBJ1-1,TGTGCTAGTGGTCCCATGGACTCTTACACTGAAGCTTTCTTT,CASGPMDSYTEAFF
TRBD2,TRBV15,-,TRBJ2-1,TGTGCCACCAGCACCACGACTAGCGGGAGCCGTAATGAGCAGTTCTTC,CATSTTTSGSRNEQFF
-,TRBV7-9,-,TRBJ2-3,TGTTCCAGCCTCCGGGGGGCGACAGATACGCAGTATTTT,CSSLRGATDTQYF
-,TRBV13,-,TRBJ2-7,TGTGCCAGCAGCTTAAGTAGCTCCTACGAGCAGTACTTC,CASSLSSSYEQYF
-,TRBV4-1,-,TRBJ1-1,TGCGCCAGCAGCCAAGAAAGAGATAACACTGAAGCTTTCTTT,CASSQERDNTEAFF
-,TRBV2,-,TRBJ1-2,TGTGCCAGCAGCCGGATCCGTTACAGGGATCGTGGCTACACCTTC,CASSRIRYRDRGYTF
-,TRBV5-1,once,TRBJ2-2,TGCGCCAGCAGCTTCGGGCGGGGGAACACCGGGGAGCTGTTTTTT,CASSFGRGNTGELFF
-,TRBV5-1,-,TRBJ2-7,TGCGCCAGCAGCTTCCCGGGGACTTCCCCCCCCGAGCAGTACTTC,CASSFPGTSPPEQYF
TRBD1,TRBV5-6,-,TRBJ2-4,TGTGCCAGCAGCGATACAGGGGCGGTCAAGTTTCAGTACTTC,CASSDTGAVKFQYF